The clone carrying this T cell receptor (beta chain) was counted between two and nine times. Its antigen is not identified. This record comes from a study of beta chain features in type 1 diabetes. V was pared by 2 bases and J by 3 bases, with 14 bases between. The CDR3 covers 15 residues. Germline V gene data show CDR1 as SGHRS and CDR2 as YFSETQ. General study findings and limits: There was no resolution here of whether HLA type influences TCRB rearrangement.

Reverse transcribing all isolated RNA meant expressed TCRB transcripts were sequenced. An average roughly 3.6 million reads came from naive, central memory and regulatory T cell samples. Assay used: immunoSEQ multiplex PCR; TCRdb lists only in-frame clones, some missing. The table has around 350,000 clones, around 12% seen once. Sequencing was done on a sample of naive CD4+ T cells from blood. The chain carries TRBV5-1 and TRBJ2-5, with a weak D call TRBD2 (6 bases). The sequence was obtained from a man aged 18 to 29 in good health. This chain's CDR3 is CASSFSVAEEETQYF. Written as DNA, the CDR3 is TGCGCCAGCAGCTTCTCGGTAGCGGAAGAAGAGACCCAGTACTTC.